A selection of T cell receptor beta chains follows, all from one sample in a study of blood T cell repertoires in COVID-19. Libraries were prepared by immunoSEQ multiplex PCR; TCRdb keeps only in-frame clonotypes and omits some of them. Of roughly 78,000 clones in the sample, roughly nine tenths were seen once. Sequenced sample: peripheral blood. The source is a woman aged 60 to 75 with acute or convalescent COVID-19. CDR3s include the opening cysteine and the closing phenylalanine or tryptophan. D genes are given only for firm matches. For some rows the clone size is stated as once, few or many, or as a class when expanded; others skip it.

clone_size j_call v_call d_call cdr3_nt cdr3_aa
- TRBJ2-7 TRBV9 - TGTGCCAGCAGCGCAAACTCCTACGAGCAGTACTTC CASSANSYEQYF
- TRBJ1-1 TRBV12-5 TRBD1 TGTGCTAGTGGTTTGAGCCCAGGGGGCCGATCGGCTTTCTTT CASGLSPGGRSAFF
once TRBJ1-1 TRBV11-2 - TGTGCCAGCAGCTTTAACAGGAACACTGAAGCTTTCTTT CASSFNRNTEAFF
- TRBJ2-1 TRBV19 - TGTGCCATCTCCTGGGGACTCTACAATGAGCAGTTCTTC CAISWGLYNEQFF
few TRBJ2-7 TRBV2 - TGTGCCAGCAGTAAAGGGACTTTAGGTGCCGGCGAGCAGTACTTC CASSKGTLGAGEQYF
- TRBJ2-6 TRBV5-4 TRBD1 TGTGCCAGCAGCTTGGCGGCAGGGGGCACTGGGGCCAACGTCCTGACTTTC CASSLAAGGTGANVLTF
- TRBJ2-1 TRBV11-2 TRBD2 TGTGCCAGCAGCTTCTCTCTAGCGGGGGGGCGTCGCAATGAGCAGTTCTTC CASSFSLAGGRRNEQFF
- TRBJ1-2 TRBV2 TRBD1 TGTGCCAGCAGAGGCCAGGACAGGGCCTATGGCTACACCTTC CASRGQDRAYGYTF
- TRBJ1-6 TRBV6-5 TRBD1 TGTGCCAGCAGTTACTCCGGGACAGATAATTCACCCCTCCACTTT CASSYSGTDNSPLHF
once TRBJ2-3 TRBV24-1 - TGTGCCACCAGTTATATAGATACGCAGTATTTT CATSYIDTQYF
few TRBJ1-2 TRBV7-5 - TGTGTCAGAAGCTTCTCCGGGGGAGTACTTAATGGCTACACCTTC CVRSFSGGVLNGYTF
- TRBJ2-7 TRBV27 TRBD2 TGTGCCAGCGAGGGGAGGGACCGCGTCTTCTACGAGCAGTACTTC CASEGRDRVFYEQYF
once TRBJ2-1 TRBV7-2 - TGTGCCAGCAGCCCCCCGGGGGCGACAGGGCGCAATGAGCAGTTCTTC CASSPPGATGRNEQFF
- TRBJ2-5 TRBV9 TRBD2 TGTGCCAGCAGCGCTGGACTAGCGGGAATGGAGACCCAGTACTTC CASSAGLAGMETQYF
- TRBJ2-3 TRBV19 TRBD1 TGTGCCAGTAGCAGGGGACAGGGGCCGAGCACAGATACGCAGTATTTT CASSRGQGPSTDTQYF
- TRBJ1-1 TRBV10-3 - TGTGCCATCAGTTCCCTTCGGAGGGCCATGAACACTGAAGCTTTCTTT CAISSLRRAMNTEAFF
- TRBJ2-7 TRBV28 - TGTGCCAGCAGTCTACAGGGCTACGAGCAGTACTTC CASSLQGYEQYF
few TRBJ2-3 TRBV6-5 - TGTGCCAGCAGTATCACTCCGACTAGAAGGCAGTATTTT CASSITPTRRQYF
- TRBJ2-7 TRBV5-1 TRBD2 TGCGCCAGCAGCGGGACTATCGACTCCTACGAGCAGTACTTC CASSGTIDSYEQYF
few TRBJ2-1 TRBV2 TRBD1 TGTGCCAGCAGTGAGGGGACAGGGGCTATCAATGAGCAGTTCTTC CASSEGTGAINEQFF
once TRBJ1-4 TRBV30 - TGTGCCTGGAGCGACCGGGGAATCCCTTTTCGGAACGAAAAACTGTTTTTT CAWSDRGIPFRNEKLFF
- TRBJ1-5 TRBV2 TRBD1 TGTGCCAGCAATCCGGGACAGTTCAATCAGCCCCAGCATTTT CASNPGQFNQPQHF
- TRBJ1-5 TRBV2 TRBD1 TGTGCCAGCACCAGGGACAGGGGGAATTCTCAGCCCCAGCATTTT CASTRDRGNSQPQHF
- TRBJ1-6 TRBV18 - TGTGCCAGCTCACCACCGGCTTCACCCCTCCACTTT CASSPPASPLHF
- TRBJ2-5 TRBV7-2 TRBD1 TGTGCCAGCAGCTTTAGGGCCGGGACAGTAGAGACCCAGTACTTC CASSFRAGTVETQYF